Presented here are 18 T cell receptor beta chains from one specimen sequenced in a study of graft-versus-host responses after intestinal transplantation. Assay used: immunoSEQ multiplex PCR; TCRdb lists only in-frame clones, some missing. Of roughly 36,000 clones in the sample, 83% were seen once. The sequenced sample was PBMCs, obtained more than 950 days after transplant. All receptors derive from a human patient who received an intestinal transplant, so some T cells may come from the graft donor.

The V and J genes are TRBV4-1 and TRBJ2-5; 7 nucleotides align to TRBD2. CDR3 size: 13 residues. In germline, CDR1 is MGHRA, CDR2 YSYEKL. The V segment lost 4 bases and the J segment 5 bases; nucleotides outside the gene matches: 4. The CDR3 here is CASSLGLWETQYF. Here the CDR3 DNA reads TGCGCCAGCAGCCTGGGACTATGGGAGACCCAGTACTTC.

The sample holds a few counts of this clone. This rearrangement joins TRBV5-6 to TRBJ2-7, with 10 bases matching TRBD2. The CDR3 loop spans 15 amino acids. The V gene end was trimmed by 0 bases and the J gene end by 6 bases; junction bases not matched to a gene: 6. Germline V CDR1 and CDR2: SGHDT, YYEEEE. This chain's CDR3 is CASSLAASGGLEQYF. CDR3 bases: TGTGCCAGCAGCTTGGCGGCTAGCGGGGGACTCGAGCAGTACTTC.

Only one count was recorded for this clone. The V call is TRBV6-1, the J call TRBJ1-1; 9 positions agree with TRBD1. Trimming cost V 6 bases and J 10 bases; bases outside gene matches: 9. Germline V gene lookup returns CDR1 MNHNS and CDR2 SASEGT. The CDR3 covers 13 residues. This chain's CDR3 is CASSDTGTGRAFF. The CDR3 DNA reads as TGTGCCAGCAGCGACACCGGGACAGGGAGAGCTTTCTTT.

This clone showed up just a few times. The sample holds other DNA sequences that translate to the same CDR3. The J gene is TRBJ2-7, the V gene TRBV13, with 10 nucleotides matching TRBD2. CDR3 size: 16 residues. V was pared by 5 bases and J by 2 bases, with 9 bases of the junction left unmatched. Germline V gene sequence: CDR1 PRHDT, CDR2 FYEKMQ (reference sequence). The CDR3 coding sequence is TGTGCCAGCAGCCGATCCCTAGCGGGAGTTACCTACGAGCAGTACTTC. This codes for CASSRSLAGVTYEQYF.

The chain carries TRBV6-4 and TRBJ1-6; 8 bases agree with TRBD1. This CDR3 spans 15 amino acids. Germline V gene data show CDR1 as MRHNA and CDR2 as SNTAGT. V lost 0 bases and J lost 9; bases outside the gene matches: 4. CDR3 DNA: TGTGCCAGCAGTGACTCACCAGGGGGCGGTTCACCCCTCCACTTT. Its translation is CASSDSPGGGSPLHF.

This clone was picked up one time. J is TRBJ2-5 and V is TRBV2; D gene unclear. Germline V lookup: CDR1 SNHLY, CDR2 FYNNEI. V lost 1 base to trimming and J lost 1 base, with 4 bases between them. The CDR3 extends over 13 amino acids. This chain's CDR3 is CASSEGSQETQYF. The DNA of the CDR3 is TGTGCCAGCAGTGAAGGGTCCCAAGAGACCCAGTACTTC.

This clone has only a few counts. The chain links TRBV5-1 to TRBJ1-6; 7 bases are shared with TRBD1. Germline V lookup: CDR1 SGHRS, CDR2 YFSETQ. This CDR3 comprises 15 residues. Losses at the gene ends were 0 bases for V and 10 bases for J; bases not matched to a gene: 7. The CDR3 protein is CASSLEGDRASPLHF. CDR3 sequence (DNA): TGCGCCAGCAGCTTGGAGGGTGACAGGGCCTCACCCCTCCACTTT.

The CDR3 protein is CAWSGTENTGELFF. DNA for the CDR3: TGTGCCTGGAGTGGGACCGAGAACACCGGGGAGCTGTTTTTT. The rearrangement joins TRBV30 to TRBJ2-2; no clear D gene. Germline-derived CDR1 and CDR2 are GTSNPN and SVGIG (reference sequence). CDR3 length: 14 residues. V was cut by 1 base and J by 1 base, with 7 bases left in between.

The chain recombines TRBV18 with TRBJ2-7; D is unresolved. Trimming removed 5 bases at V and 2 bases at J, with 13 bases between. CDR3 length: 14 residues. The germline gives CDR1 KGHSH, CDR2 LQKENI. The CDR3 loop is CASSSTSPTYEQYF. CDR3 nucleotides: TGTGCCAGCTCATCGACTTCGCCAACCTACGAGCAGTACTTC.

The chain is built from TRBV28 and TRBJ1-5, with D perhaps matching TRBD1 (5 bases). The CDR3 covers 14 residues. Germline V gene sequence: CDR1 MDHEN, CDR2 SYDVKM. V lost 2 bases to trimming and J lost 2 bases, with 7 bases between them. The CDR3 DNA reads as TGTGCCAGCAGTTTAAGGGGTGGCAATCAGCCCCAGCATTTT. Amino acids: CASSLRGGNQPQHF. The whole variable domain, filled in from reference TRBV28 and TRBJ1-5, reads DVKVTQSSRYLVKRTGEKVFLECVQDMDHENMFWYRQDPGLGLRLIYFSYDVKMKEKGDIPEGYSVSREKKERFSLILESASTNQTSMYLCASSLRGGNQPQHFGDGTRLSIL.

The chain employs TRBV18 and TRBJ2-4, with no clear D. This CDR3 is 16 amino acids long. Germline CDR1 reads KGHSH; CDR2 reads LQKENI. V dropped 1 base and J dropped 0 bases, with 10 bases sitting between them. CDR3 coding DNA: TGTGCCAGCTCACCACGAGGTACGGCAGCCAAAAACATTCAGTACTTC. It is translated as CASSPRGTAAKNIQYF.

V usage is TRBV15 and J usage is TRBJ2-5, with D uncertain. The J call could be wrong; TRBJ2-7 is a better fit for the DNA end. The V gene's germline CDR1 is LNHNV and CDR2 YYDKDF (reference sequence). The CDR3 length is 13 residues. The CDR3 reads CATSRELGYEQYF. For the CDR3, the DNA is TGTGCCACCAGCAGAGAACTCGGCTACGAGCAGTACTTC.

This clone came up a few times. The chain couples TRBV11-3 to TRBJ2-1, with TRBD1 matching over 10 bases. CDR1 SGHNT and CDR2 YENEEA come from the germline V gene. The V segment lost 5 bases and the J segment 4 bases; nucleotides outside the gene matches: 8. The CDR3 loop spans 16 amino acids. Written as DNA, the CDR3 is TGTGCCAGCAGCCCGGGACAGGGGATCGCTTACAATGAGCAGTTCTTC. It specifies CASSPGQGIAYNEQFF. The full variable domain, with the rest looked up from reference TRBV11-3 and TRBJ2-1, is EAGVVQSPRYKIIEKKQPVAFWCNPISGHNTLYWYLQNLGQGPELLIRYENEEAVDDSQLPKDRFSAERLKGVDSTLKIQPAELGDSAVYLCASSPGQGIAYNEQFFGPGTRLTVL.

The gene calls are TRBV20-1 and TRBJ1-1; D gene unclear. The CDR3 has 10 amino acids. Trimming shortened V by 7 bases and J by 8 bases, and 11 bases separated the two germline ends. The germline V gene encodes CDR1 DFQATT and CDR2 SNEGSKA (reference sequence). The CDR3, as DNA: TGCAGTGGGGTGGGCAGGGAAGCTTTCTTT. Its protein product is CSGVGREAFF.

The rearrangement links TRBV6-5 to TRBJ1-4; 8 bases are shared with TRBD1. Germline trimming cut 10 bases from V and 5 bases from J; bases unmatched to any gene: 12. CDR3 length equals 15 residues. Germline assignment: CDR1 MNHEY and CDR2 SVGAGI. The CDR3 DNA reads TGTGCCAACAGCGCGGGGACAGGTGGAAATGAAAAACTGTTTTTT. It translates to CANSAGTGGNEKLFF.

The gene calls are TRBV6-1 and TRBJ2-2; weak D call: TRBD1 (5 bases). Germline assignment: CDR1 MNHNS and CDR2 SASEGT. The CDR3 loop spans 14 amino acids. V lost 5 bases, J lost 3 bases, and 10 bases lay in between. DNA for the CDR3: TGTGCCAGCAGTAAAACAGGAGACACCGGGGAGCTGTTTTTT. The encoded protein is CASSKTGDTGELFF.

The CDR3 reads CASRDSEAGWGNTIYF. The CDR3 coding sequence is TGTGCCAGCAGAGATTCGGAGGCAGGGTGGGGAAACACCATATATTTT. The chain joins TRBV28 to TRBJ1-3, with a weak D call TRBD1 (5 bases). Per germline, CDR1 MDHEN and CDR2 SYDVKM. The CDR3 runs 16 residues. Trimming shortened V by 6 bases and J by 4 bases, and 19 bases separated the two germline ends.

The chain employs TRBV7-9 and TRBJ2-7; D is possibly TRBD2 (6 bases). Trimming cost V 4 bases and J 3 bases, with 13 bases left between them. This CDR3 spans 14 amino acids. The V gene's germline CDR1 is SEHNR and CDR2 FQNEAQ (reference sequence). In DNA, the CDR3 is TGTGCCAGCAGCTACCCGGGACTCTTCTACGAGCAGTACTTC. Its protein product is CASSYPGLFYEQYF.